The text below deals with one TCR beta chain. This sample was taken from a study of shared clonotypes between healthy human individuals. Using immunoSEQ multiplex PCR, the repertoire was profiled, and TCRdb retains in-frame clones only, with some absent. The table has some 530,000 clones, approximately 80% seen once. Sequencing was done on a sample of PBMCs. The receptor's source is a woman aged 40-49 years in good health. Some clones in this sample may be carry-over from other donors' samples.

The CDR3 nucleotides are TGTGCCAGCAGTTTATACGGCCACTCTGGAAACACCATATATTTT. It specifies CASSLYGHSGNTIYF. This sequence joins TRBV6-5 and TRBJ1-3; D call uncertain. CDR1 MNHEY and CDR2 SVGAGI come from the germline V gene. This CDR3 contains 15 residues. Trimming stripped 4 bases from V and 0 bases from J, with 10 bases between.